This T cell receptor beta chain stems from a study of regulatory T cells in long-lasting Graves disease. V shed 6 bases and J 12 bases; nucleotides not matched to a gene: 12. The CDR3 length is 14 residues. Germline-derived CDR1 and CDR2 are SNHLY and FYNNEI. Libraries of TCR beta came from iRepertoire HTBI primers plus Arm-PCR of CDR3 regions. TCRdb used MiXCR to reprocess the multiplex PCR reads, holding one entry per CDR3 protein. This sample has roughly 560,000 distinct CDR3 sequences; about 16% occur once, and the top ten carry roughly 25%. This clonotype was picked up many times. Documented time point: newly diagnosed GD, antithyroid drugs for less than 3 months. Extracted RNA from PBMCs served as the source of the TCR library. Criteria from the American Thyroid Association guidelines were applied to diagnose Graves' disease. The authors drew roughly 8.1 milliliters of peripheral blood into EDTA tubes.

In addition, the sample was reused for a study of T cells in Graves' hyperthyroidism and ophthalmopathy. As reported in that work: Stable Graves' hyperthyroidism denoted no ophthalmopathy progression over 18 months.

The starting material was peripheral blood mononuclear cells (PBMCs), obtained at new diagnosis, from a patient treated with antithyroid drugs. The gene calls are TRBV2 and TRBJ2-1, with 9 bases that match TRBD1. The receptor's source is a woman aged 35-65 years with Graves disease. CDR3 residues: CASSLSRTGEGQFF. For the CDR3, the DNA is TGTGCCAGCAGCCTGAGCCGGACAGGGGAAGGGCAGTTCTTC. The entire variable domain, with the rest obtained from reference TRBV2 and TRBJ2-1, is as follows: EPEVTQTPSHQVTQMGQEVILRCVPISNHLYFYWYRQILGQKVEFLVSFYNNEISEKSEIFDDQFSVERPDGSNFTLKIRSTKLEDSAMYFCASSLSRTGEGQFFGPGTRLTVL.